The clone carrying this T cell receptor beta chain occurred a few times. Its cognate antigen is unknown. The read comes to an end 3 residues before the CDR3 does, leaving the germline J gene to fill in the end. Sequencing was performed with immunoSEQ multiplex PCR; in TCRdb, only in-frame clones are kept and a portion is missing. The sample presents 15,000 to 20,000 clones, none singletons. The sample comes from a study of T cell clonality in common variable immunodeficiency. Findings and limits, study-wide: Reportedly, TCR beta sequences from common variable immunodeficiency showed fewer deletions and N-nucleotide insertions.

V shed 5 bases, J shed 5 bases, and the junction held 10 bases outside the gene matches. The CDR3 length is 15 residues. Germline V gene sequence: CDR1 SEHNR, CDR2 FQNEAQ (reference sequence). Diagnosis required reduced IgG, IgA and/or IgM with specific antibody deficiency. Patients and controls were mostly of Caucasian heritage. CVID subjects were neither ill nor on immunomodulatory or immunosuppressive medication at sampling. The sequenced sample consisted of peripheral blood mononuclear cells. V is TRBV7-9 and J is TRBJ1-2; the match to TRBD1 covers 8 bases. The sequence was collected from a human donor with common variable immunodeficiency. The CDR3: CASSPSGGWGYGYTF. Incomplete CDR3 DNA: TGTGCCAGCAGCCCTTCAGGGGGCTGGGGGTATGGC.